The 17 T cell receptor beta chains reported below all come from one sample, sequenced in a study of cytomegalovirus exposure and HLA in healthy donors. Data came from immunoSEQ multiplex PCR; TCRdb stores just in-frame clones and leaves some out. The sample yields a few hundred thousand clones, approximately 80% seen once. The sequenced sample consisted of PBMCs. The receptors were gathered from a woman in her thirties in good health and CMV-seropositive.

J is TRBJ1-2 and V is TRBV29-1; weak D call: TRBD1 (5 bases). Germline loops: CDR1 SQVTM, CDR2 ANQGSEA. Trimming left V 0 bases short and J 4 bases short, with 9 bases between. This CDR3 region has 13 residues. CDR3 amino acids: CSVEDPGTYGYTF. CDR3 nucleotide sequence: TGCAGCGTTGAAGACCCAGGGACCTATGGCTACACCTTC.

The chain links TRBV10-1 to TRBJ2-3, with 14 bases identical to TRBD2. The CDR3 totals 17 residues. The V gene end was trimmed by 3 bases and the J gene end by 4 bases; junction bases not matched to a gene: 6. The germline gives CDR1 WNHNN, CDR2 SYGVQD (reference sequence). CDR3 sequence reads: CASSEGTSGRRSDTQYF. CDR3 nucleotide sequence: TGCGCCAGCAGTGAAGGGACTAGCGGGAGAAGGTCAGATACGCAGTATTTT.

The V and J genes are TRBV9 and TRBJ1-2; tentatively, D is TRBD1 (6 bases). The CDR3 runs 15 residues. In germline, CDR1 is SGDLS, CDR2 YYNGEE. V lost 4 bases and J lost 2, with 15 bases in between. Here the CDR3 reads CASSRRTAMNYGYTF. CDR3 coding DNA: TGTGCCAGCAGCCGACGGACAGCCATGAACTATGGCTACACCTTC.

The chain carries TRBV2 and TRBJ1-2, with TRBD1 identical over 7 bases. J was trimmed by 4 bases and V by 7 bases; bases with no gene match: 12. Germline CDR1 is SNHLY and CDR2 is FYNNEI. This CDR3 region has 15 residues. The CDR3 nucleotides read TGTGCCAGCAAATACGGGACAGCCACAATCTATGGCTACACCTTC. Encoded protein: CASKYGTATIYGYTF. Supplemented by reference TRBV2 and TRBJ1-2, the full variable domain reads EPEVTQTPSHQVTQMGQEVILRCVPISNHLYFYWYRQILGQKVEFLVSFYNNEISEKSEIFDDQFSVERPDGSNFTLKIRSTKLEDSAMYFCASKYGTATIYGYTFGSGTRLTVV.

The J gene is TRBJ1-1, the V gene TRBV6-5; D may be TRBD1 (6 bases). Trimming removed 6 bases at V and 10 bases at J, with 12 bases between. This CDR3 region has 11 residues. In germline, CDR1 is MNHEY, CDR2 SVGAGI. In nucleotides, the CDR3 is TGTGCCAGCAGGGGGACAACAGCAGCTTTCTTT. This codes for CASRGTTAAFF.

V and J are TRBV6-1 and TRBJ1-2, with a possible D match to TRBD1 (5 bases). The V gene lost 2 bases and the J gene lost 8 bases, with 12 bases spanning the gap. The CDR3 totals 13 residues. In germline, CDR1 is MNHNS, CDR2 SASEGT. In DNA, the CDR3 is TGTGCCAGCAGTGAAAAGGGGTTGTGGGGCTACACCTTC. This encodes CASSEKGLWGYTF.

The chain uses TRBV7-2 and TRBJ2-4, with unresolved D. The germline CDR1 and CDR2 sequences are SGHTA and FQGNSA. This CDR3 has 14 amino acids. The V end was cut by 5 bases, the J end by 1 base, with 9 bases between. The CDR3 sequence is CASSRLWAKNIQYF. CDR3 in DNA: TGTGCCAGCAGCCGTCTATGGGCCAAAAACATTCAGTACTTC.

The rearrangement uses TRBV10-3 and TRBJ2-7, with 9 bases aligning to TRBD2. Germline CDR1 ENHRY, CDR2 SYGVKD. The CDR3 has 14 residues. The V and J ends lost 3 bases and 1 base, in that order; junction bases with no gene match: 1. The CDR3 reads CAISDSGRSYEQYF. CDR3 sequence (DNA): TGTGCCATCAGTGATAGCGGGAGATCCTACGAGCAGTACTTC.

The chain carries TRBV2 and TRBJ1-5; the D is unclear. This CDR3 spans 14 amino acids. Between the trimmed V and J ends, which lost 3 bases and 3 bases, there was a span of 9 bases. Germline V lookup: CDR1 SNHLY, CDR2 FYNNEI. The CDR3, as DNA: TGTGCCAGCAGTGACGAGGCAGCCAATCAGCCCCAGCATTTT. Translating gives CASSDEAANQPQHF. The full variable domain, rest sourced from reference TRBV2 and TRBJ1-5, is EPEVTQTPSHQVTQMGQEVILRCVPISNHLYFYWYRQILGQKVEFLVSFYNNEISEKSEIFDDQFSVERPDGSNFTLKIRSTKLEDSAMYFCASSDEAANQPQHFGDGTRLSIL.

The table lists this clone with a few counts. This chain joins TRBV4-1 and TRBJ2-7; no reliable D call. CDR3 length equals 16 residues. Trimming took 1 base from V and 0 from J, leaving 13 bases between them. Germline V gene lookup returns CDR1 MGHRA and CDR2 YSYEKL. The CDR3 DNA reads as TGCGCCAGCAGCCAAGTCAACACGAGGAGCTCCTACGAGCAGTACTTC. Protein sequence: CASSQVNTRSSYEQYF.

In this sample, this clone turned up once. The CDR3 DNA reads TGTGCCAGCAGCGTAGGGGTAAAGGAGGGCCCTCGGGATGAGCAGTTCTTC. Encoded protein: CASSVGVKEGPRDEQFF. The chain combines TRBV9 with TRBJ2-1; D might be TRBD2 (6 bases). Germline CDR1 and CDR2: SGDLS and YYNGEE. This CDR3 is 17 amino acids long. V was cut by 0 bases and J by 8 bases, with 21 bases left in between.

The chain carries TRBV2 and TRBJ1-2; weak D call: TRBD1 (5 bases). With 7 bases removed from V and 4 bases from J, the gap between germline ends came to 16 bases. Germline CDR1 SNHLY, CDR2 FYNNEI. The CDR3 is 14 amino acids. CDR3: CASKPGPTFYGYTF. The CDR3 DNA reads as TGTGCCAGCAAACCGGGACCCACTTTCTATGGCTACACCTTC.

This sequence joins TRBV2 and TRBJ1-5; tentative D call: TRBD1 (6 bases). This CDR3 has 14 residues. V was clipped by 4 bases and J by 7 bases, with 14 bases between them. Germline CDR1 SNHLY, CDR2 FYNNEI. CDR3 DNA sequence: TGTGCCAGCAGTGGGGACATCCTCGGGCAGCCCCAGCATTTT. It codes for CASSGDILGQPQHF.

This chain joins TRBV18 and TRBJ2-7; 10 positions match TRBD1. Germline CDR1 is KGHSH and CDR2 is LQKENI. The V and J ends lost 3 bases and 3 bases, in that order; junction bases with no gene match: 14. The CDR3 loop spans 18 amino acids. The CDR3 sequence: CASSPTMPRTGGNYEQYF. The CDR3 DNA sequence: TGTGCCAGCTCACCTACCATGCCTCGGACAGGGGGGAACTACGAGCAGTACTTC.

J is TRBJ1-2 and V is TRBV13; possible D gene TRBD1, 6 bases. The CDR3 extends over 21 amino acids. Trimming cost V 0 bases and J 4 bases, with 30 bases left between them. CDR1 and CDR2 (germline): PRHDT, FYEKMQ (reference sequence). The CDR3 region is CASSLGAPGAPGPPRAYGYTF. The DNA for the CDR3 is TGTGCCAGCAGCTTAGGAGCTCCGGGGGCACCGGGACCCCCGCGAGCCTATGGCTACACCTTC.

This rearrangement joins TRBV7-2 to TRBJ2-3; tentatively, D is TRBD2 (5 bases). Germline CDR1 reads SGHTA; CDR2 reads FQGNSA. This CDR3 comprises 16 residues. V dropped 2 bases and J dropped 5 bases, with 17 bases sitting between them. CDR3 nucleotide sequence: TGTGCCAGCAGCTTAAGACTAACTTGGGATGGAGATACGCAGTATTTT. It encodes CASSLRLTWDGDTQYF.

The chain recombines TRBV29-1 with TRBJ1-2; D possibly corresponds to TRBD1 (5 bases). V was clipped by 4 bases and J by 5 bases, with 14 bases between them. CDR1 is SQVTM and CDR2 is ANQGSEA in the germline V gene. This CDR3 spans 13 amino acids. CDR3 bases: TGCAGCGTTGCCGCCGGGCGGGGGTATGGCTACACCTTC. Translated: CSVAAGRGYGYTF.